What follows are 22 T cell receptor beta chains derived from one specimen sequenced in a study of blood T cells in healthy people across ages. Primers used in a second PCR of about 7 to 12 cycles were a sample-barcoded 5' primer and a J-beta primer mix. TCRdb analysed the 5' RACE reads with MiXCR anew, one entry per CDR3 protein. The sample consists of some 780,000 distinct CDR3 sequences, about 56% of them appearing once. The sample consisted of blood. Source of these receptors: a man between 40 and 49 years old in good health.

The sample holds one count of this clonotype. The V gene is TRBV6-2 or TRBV6-3, the J gene TRBJ2-7; 7 nucleotides line up with TRBD1. This CDR3 has 14 residues. The trim removed 6 bases at V and 3 bases at J, leaving 8 bases unmatched. The V gene's germline CDR1 is MNHEY and CDR2 SVGEGT. CDR3 sequence: CASRPPGQNYEQYF. DNA for the CDR3: TGTGCCAGCAGGCCCCCGGGACAGAACTACGAGCAGTACTTC.

CDR3 DNA: TGCGCCAGCAGCCAAGATCTCGCACAGTGGGGCAATCAGCCCCAGCATTTT. This sequence encodes CASSQDLAQWGNQPQHF. The chain uses TRBV4-3 and TRBJ1-5; no definite D call. Germline V gene lookup returns CDR1 LGHNA and CDR2 YSLEER. Trimming stripped 0 bases from V and 2 bases from J, with 14 bases between. The CDR3 is 17 amino acids.

This chain joins TRBV28 and TRBJ2-1; 9 positions agree with TRBD1. The J call may be in error: the DNA end matches TRBJ2-7 better. Per the germline V gene, CDR1 is MDHEN and CDR2 is SYDVKM. The CDR3 loop spans 16 amino acids. The CDR3 region has the DNA TGTGCCAGCTTACCGACCGGGACAGGGTTTTACAATGAGCAGTACTTC. This sequence encodes CASLPTGTGFYNEQYF.

The J gene is TRBJ2-2, the V gene TRBV13; D perhaps matches TRBD1 (6 bases). CDR1 is PRHDT, CDR2 FYEKMQ, per germline (reference sequence). Trimming left V 8 bases short and J 1 base short, with 20 bases between. This CDR3 is built from 17 residues. The CDR3 DNA sequence: TGTGCCAGCTCTAGAAGTCCCGGGACATTGAACACCGGGGAGCTGTTTTTT. Translation: CASSRSPGTLNTGELFF.

This clonotype was seen more than once but under ten times. The chain recombines TRBV20-1 with TRBJ2-7; D unclear. Looked up from germline, CDR1 is DFQATT and CDR2 is SNEGSKA (reference sequence). V was shortened by 3 bases and J by 4 bases, with 4 bases between the two germline ends. The CDR3 has 10 amino acids. CDR3 coding DNA: TGCAGTGCTAGTGGGTACGAGCAGTACTTC. This encodes CSASGYEQYF.

This rearrangement joins TRBV28 to TRBJ2-4; no reliable D call. The J call may be faulty, since TRBJ2-7 better matches the DNA end. The germline gives CDR1 MDHEN, CDR2 SYDVKM. The CDR3 loop spans 14 amino acids. This chain's CDR3 is CASSTLGPAYEQYF. As DNA, the CDR3 is TGTGCCAGCAGTACCCTCGGGCCTGCCTACGAGCAGTACTTC.

This clonotype was seen more than once but under ten times. CDR3 sequence (DNA): TGTGCCAGCAGCCACCCGGGACAGGGATCAGGGGCCAACGTCCTGACTTTC. It yields the protein CASSHPGQGSGANVLTF. The J gene is TRBJ2-6, the V gene TRBV4-2, with TRBD1 matching over 9 bases. This CDR3 spans 17 amino acids. V dropped 3 bases and J dropped 4; count of bases not matched to a gene: 7. Germline-derived CDR1 and CDR2 are LGHNA and YNFKEQ.

In regard to this clonotype: Relative to the germline gene, one junction end is altered; a read error may explain this. The rearrangement joins TRBV28 to TRBJ2-7; tentatively, D is TRBD1 (6 bases). Germline lookup yields CDR1 MDHEN and CDR2 SYDVKM. The CDR3 loop spans 13 amino acids. CDR3 sequence (DNA): TGTGCCAGCAATGGGGGCAGCTCCAATGAGCGGTACTTC. Protein sequence: CASNGGSSNERYF.

This chain links TRBV7-2 with TRBJ2-7; either TRBD1 or TRBD2 may supply D (5 bases each). Germline V gives CDR1 SGHTA, CDR2 FQGNSA. This CDR3 region has 15 residues. V was pared by 2 bases and J by 6 bases, with 17 bases between. CDR3 sequence reads: CASSLRFGIQGEQYF. CDR3 bases: TGTGCCAGCAGCTTAAGGTTCGGGATTCAGGGCGAGCAGTACTTC.

The rearrangement links TRBV4-3 to TRBJ2-7; 9 nucleotides agree with TRBD2. V lost 4 bases, J lost 0 bases, and 10 bases stayed unmatched. Germline CDR1 LGHNA, CDR2 YSLEER. The CDR3 is 17 residues long. CDR3: CASSPSSGNLYSYEQYF. The CDR3 DNA follows: TGCGCCAGCAGCCCATCTAGCGGGAACCTTTACTCCTACGAGCAGTACTTC.

The chain recombines TRBV11-3 with TRBJ2-4, with D maybe TRBD1 (6 bases). The J call may be in error: the DNA end matches TRBJ2-7 better. The germline V gene encodes CDR1 SGHNT and CDR2 YENEEA. The CDR3 has 14 residues. CDR3 in amino acids: CASSFRGVAYEQYF. CDR3 sequence (DNA): TGTGCCAGCAGCTTCAGGGGTGTCGCCTACGAGCAGTACTTC.

Only a few counts were recorded for this clonotype. The rearrangement links TRBV3-1 to TRBJ1-2; possible D gene TRBD1, 6 bases. CDR3 length equals 16 residues. CDR1 is LGHDT and CDR2 is YNNKEL in the germline V gene (reference sequence). Trimming removed 1 base at V and 4 bases at J, with 16 bases between. CDR3 DNA sequence: TGTGCCAGCAGCCAAGTCGGGGCACAGGGAACCTATGGCTACACCTTC. Translating gives CASSQVGAQGTYGYTF. Drawing the rest from reference TRBV3-1 and TRBJ1-2, the complete variable domain is DTAVSQTPKYLVTQMGNDKSIKCEQNLGHDTMYWYKQDSKKFLKIMFSYNNKELIINETVPNRFSPKSPDKAHLNLHINSLELGDSAVYFCASSQVGAQGTYGYTFGSGTRLTVV.

The chain uses TRBV20-1 and TRBJ1-2; a weak D match, TRBD1 (6 bases). The CDR3 runs 13 residues. Germline loops: CDR1 DFQATT, CDR2 SNEGSKA (reference sequence). V was trimmed by 0 bases and J by 3 bases, leaving 8 bases between them. CDR3 in DNA: TGCAGTGCTAGAGATTCAGGGGACTATGGCTACACCTTC. Amino acids: CSARDSGDYGYTF.

The J gene is TRBJ2-1, the V gene TRBV20-1, with TRBD2 matching over 9 bases. This CDR3 contains 16 residues. Germline lookup yields CDR1 DFQATT and CDR2 SNEGSKA (reference sequence). J was trimmed by 0 bases and V by 0 bases; bases with no gene match: 3. CDR3 nucleotide sequence: TGCAGTGCTAGAGATCGCGGGGGGGTCTCCTACAATGAGCAGTTCTTC. Protein product: CSARDRGGVSYNEQFF.

This clonotype was seen repeatedly, ten times or more. The CDR3 loop is CATSQGGPNQPQHF. The CDR3 nucleotides are TGTGCCACCTCCCAGGGGGGTCCGAATCAGCCCCAGCATTTT. The chain employs TRBV7-2 and TRBJ1-5, with 7 bases aligning to TRBD1. CDR3 length equals 14 residues. With V trimmed by 10 bases and J by 4 bases, 10 bases remained unmatched. Per germline, CDR1 SGHTA and CDR2 FQGNSA.

The V gene is TRBV10-3, the J gene TRBJ2-3, with D maybe TRBD1 (5 bases). This CDR3 region has 13 residues. Looked up from germline, CDR1 is ENHRY and CDR2 is SYGVKD. Trimming took off 2 bases at V and 4 bases at J, with 7 bases between the two ends. CDR3 protein: CAISEGAADTQYF. For the CDR3, the DNA is TGTGCCATCAGTGAGGGGGCGGCAGATACGCAGTATTTT.

A few counts support this clonotype. V is TRBV20-1 and J is TRBJ1-2; 7 positions match TRBD1. CDR1 is DFQATT, CDR2 SNEGSKA, per germline (reference sequence). The CDR3 runs 14 residues. V was pared by 6 bases and J by 2 bases, with 9 bases of the junction left unmatched. The DNA of the CDR3 is TGCAGTGCCCGACCCACAGGGGAGAACTATGGCTACACCTTC. Amino acid sequence: CSARPTGENYGYTF.

This chain joins TRBV11-2 and TRBJ1-2; 10 nucleotides match TRBD1. Germline V gene data show CDR1 as SGHAT and CDR2 as FQNNGV. This CDR3 comprises 16 residues. The V gene end was trimmed by 5 bases and the J gene end by 2 bases; junction bases not matched to a gene: 8. This CDR3 is CASSRIQGQGNYGYTF. The CDR3 bases are TGTGCCAGCAGCCGGATTCAGGGACAGGGGAACTATGGCTACACCTTC. Together with reference TRBV11-2 and TRBJ1-2, the CDR3 gives the full variable domain: EAGVAQSPRYKIIEKRQSVAFWCNPISGHATLYWYQQILGQGPKLLIQFQNNGVVDDSQLPKDRFSAERLKGVDSTLKIQPAKLEDSAVYLCASSRIQGQGNYGYTFGSGTRLTVV.

This chain connects TRBV28 to TRBJ2-5; TRBD2 matches 11 bases. V shed 3 bases, J shed 8 bases, and the junction held 8 bases outside the gene matches. Germline V gene sequence: CDR1 MDHEN, CDR2 SYDVKM. The CDR3 runs to 15 residues. Here the CDR3 reads CASSFSRLAGRTQYF. In nucleotides, the CDR3 is TGTGCCAGCAGTTTTTCTCGACTAGCGGGACGCACCCAGTACTTC.

The chain combines TRBV4-2 with TRBJ2-7; 7 bases are shared with TRBD2. This CDR3 is 14 amino acids long. V shed 4 bases, J shed 6 bases, and the junction held 9 bases outside the gene matches. Germline-derived CDR1 and CDR2 are LGHNA and YNFKEQ. In DNA, the CDR3 is TGTGCCAGCAGCCCAGCGGGAATAGGGGCCGAGCAGTACTTC. The encoded protein is CASSPAGIGAEQYF.

The chain employs TRBV29-1 and TRBJ2-7, with D maybe TRBD2 (6 bases). V was cut by 6 bases and J by 10 bases, with 19 bases left in between. In germline, CDR1 is SQVTM, CDR2 ANQGSEA. The CDR3 extends over 12 amino acids. DNA for the CDR3: TGCAGCGTCGAGAGCGGCGGAGGGTCCCAGTACTTC. Residues: CSVESGGGSQYF.

The sample holds one count of this clonotype. The genes are TRBV9 and TRBJ2-1, with 8 bases lining up with TRBD2. Germline assignment: CDR1 SGDLS and CDR2 YYNGEE. V shed 0 bases and J 4 bases; nucleotides not matched to a gene: 0. This CDR3 has 14 residues. This CDR3 is CASSVASGYNEQFF. The CDR3 nucleotides read TGTGCCAGCAGCGTAGCTAGCGGGTACAATGAGCAGTTCTTC.